The 22 T cell receptor beta chains below were found in one sample sequenced in a study of blood T cell repertoires in COVID-19. The data were produced by immunoSEQ multiplex PCR, yet TCRdb's version contains in-frame clones alone and is incomplete. The data show 250,000 to 300,000 clones, nearly 90% seen once. Sequencing input: PBMCs or T cells enriched from blood (not recorded which). The receptors come from a woman in her forties or fifties who had been exposed to COVID-19.

The chain combines TRBV19 with TRBJ2-2; 11 bases line up with TRBD1. With V trimmed by 6 bases and J by 1 base, 4 bases remained unmatched. Germline lookup yields CDR1 LNHDA and CDR2 SQIVND (reference sequence). The CDR3 has 16 residues. The CDR3 region has the DNA TGTGCCAGTAGCTGGACAGGGGGCAGGAACACCGGGGAGCTGTTTTTT. Protein product: CASSWTGGRNTGELFF.

This clone was found once. Here the CDR3 reads CASSKGTGQKVTEAFF. CDR3 coding DNA: TGTGCCAGTAGTAAAGGGACAGGGCAAAAGGTCACTGAAGCTTTCTTT. V gene TRBV19 combines with J gene TRBJ1-1; 9 nucleotides match TRBD1. V lost 4 bases and J lost 4; bases outside the gene matches: 10. The CDR3 is made up of 16 amino acids. Germline V gene data show CDR1 as LNHDA and CDR2 as SQIVND (reference sequence).

The genes are TRBV28 and TRBJ2-7, with 11 nucleotides matching TRBD1. The CDR3 runs 14 residues. The germline CDR1 and CDR2 sequences are MDHEN and SYDVKM. V dropped 6 bases and J dropped 3; count of bases not matched to a gene: 4. The DNA of the CDR3 is TGTGCCAGCAGCGGGACAGGGGGTAGCTACGAGCAGTACTTC. It codes for CASSGTGGSYEQYF.

The chain is built from TRBV5-4 and TRBJ1-6; the D is unclear. Trimming cost V 0 bases and J 7 bases, with 5 bases left between them. Per the germline V gene, CDR1 is SGHNT and CDR2 is YYREEE (reference sequence). There are 13 residues in the CDR3. The CDR3 spells CASSLDRNSPLHF. The CDR3 DNA sequence: TGTGCCAGCAGCTTGGACAGAAATTCACCCCTCCACTTT. The whole variable domain, remainder taken from reference TRBV5-4 and TRBJ1-6, is ETGVTQSPTHLIKTRGQQVTLRCSSQSGHNTVSWYQQALGQGPQFIFQYYREEENGRGNFPPRFSGLQFPNYSSELNVNALELDDSALYLCASSLDRNSPLHFGNGTRLTVT.

The V gene is TRBV7-2, the J gene TRBJ1-4; TRBD1 is a possible D gene (5 bases). Germline loops: CDR1 SGHTA, CDR2 FQGNSA. V lost 3 bases and J lost 0, with 14 bases in between. CDR3 length equals 17 residues. The CDR3: CASSLPGTGATNEKLFF. The CDR3 bases are TGTGCCAGCAGCTTGCCCGGGACGGGAGCAACTAATGAAAAACTGTTTTTT.

The chain is built from TRBV18 and TRBJ1-1; D not certain. Germline CDR1 is KGHSH and CDR2 is LQKENI. The CDR3 extends over 15 amino acids. Trimming removed 3 bases at V and 0 bases at J, with 11 bases between. The CDR3 here is CASSPREVLNTEAFF. For the CDR3, the DNA is TGTGCCAGCTCACCGCGCGAGGTATTGAACACTGAAGCTTTCTTT.

V gene TRBV28 combines with J gene TRBJ1-2; D is unresolved. The CDR3 has 13 amino acids. The germline V and J ends were trimmed by 4 bases and 5 bases, with 11 bases remaining between them. CDR1 and CDR2 from the germline V gene are MDHEN and SYDVKM. CDR3 protein: CASSSPDLYGYTF. CDR3 bases: TGTGCCAGCAGTTCCCCGGACTTATATGGCTACACCTTC.

The V and J genes are TRBV29-1 and TRBJ1-5, with D perhaps matching TRBD1 (5 bases). Germline CDR1 SQVTM, CDR2 ANQGSEA. The CDR3 consists of 13 residues. V was trimmed by 3 bases and J by 7 bases, leaving 13 bases between them. The CDR3 loop reads CSVEAGTGQPQHF. Written as DNA, the CDR3 is TGCAGCGTTGAGGCGGGGACGGGGCAGCCCCAGCATTTT.

The chain recombines TRBV18 with TRBJ2-1; perhaps TRBD2 as D (5 bases). Germline V gene data show CDR1 as KGHSH and CDR2 as LQKENI. The CDR3 runs 16 residues. The V gene lost 0 bases and the J gene lost 8 bases, with 17 bases spanning the gap. CDR3 loop: CASSPPVGPAGDEQFF. DNA for the CDR3: TGTGCCAGCTCACCACCCGTGGGCCCCGCGGGCGATGAGCAGTTCTTC.

This chain joins TRBV27 and TRBJ1-1; D not certain. CDR3 size: 15 residues. Germline CDR1 MNHEY, CDR2 SMNVEV (reference sequence). The ends were cut back, 5 bases at V and 0 bases at J, with 13 bases in the middle. This chain's CDR3 is CASSPPPVMNTEAFF. The CDR3 bases are TGTGCCAGCAGTCCCCCCCCGGTTATGAACACTGAAGCTTTCTTT.

The chain combines TRBV18 with TRBJ2-7; perhaps TRBD1 as D (6 bases). The length of the CDR3 is 13 residues. The germline V gene encodes CDR1 KGHSH and CDR2 LQKENI. V lost 1 base, J lost 6 bases, and 10 bases lay in between. DNA for the CDR3: TGTGCCAGCTCACCACGAGAAGGGGGCGAGCAGTACTTC. This translates into CASSPREGGEQYF.

This clone was recorded once. V usage is TRBV5-1 and J usage is TRBJ2-7, with D possibly TRBD2 on 7 matching bases. The V gene lost 2 bases and the J gene lost 5 bases, with 14 bases spanning the gap. Germline V gene lookup returns CDR1 SGHRS and CDR2 YFSETQ. The CDR3 is 14 residues long. The DNA of the CDR3 is TGCGCCAGCAGCTTAGGCAGGGGAGGGCACGAGCAGTACTTC. Protein sequence: CASSLGRGGHEQYF.

V is TRBV20-1 and J is TRBJ1-1; 7 bases fit TRBD1. The CDR3 has 11 amino acids. The germline CDR1 and CDR2 sequences are DFQATT and SNEGSKA (reference sequence). V lost 6 bases, J lost 5 bases, and 3 bases stayed unmatched. DNA of the CDR3: TGCAGTGCGGTACAGGGGACTGAAGCTTTCTTT. Translating gives CSAVQGTEAFF.

The V gene is TRBV3-1 (or the pseudogene TRBV3-2), the J gene TRBJ2-7; 7 bases fit TRBD2. Germline CDR1 LGHDT, CDR2 YNNKEL (reference sequence). This CDR3 comprises 14 residues. The V segment lost 3 bases and the J segment 6 bases; nucleotides outside the gene matches: 8. CDR3 nucleotide sequence: TGTGCCAGCAGCCAGGGGGGGGTATTAGGCGAGCAGTACTTC. This encodes CASSQGGVLGEQYF.

This chain links TRBV28 with TRBJ2-2; D ambiguous. Trimming pared 3 bases from V and 1 base from J, leaving 9 bases between. The CDR3 has 15 amino acids. Germline CDR1 MDHEN, CDR2 SYDVKM. The CDR3 bases are TGTGCCAGCAGTTTGCCACAGATGAACACCGGGGAGCTGTTTTTT. It yields the protein CASSLPQMNTGELFF.

The chain uses TRBV6-1 and TRBJ2-7, with D perhaps TRBD1 (6 bases). Germline CDR1 MNHNS, CDR2 SASEGT. The CDR3 sequence is 16 residues long. The germline V and J ends were trimmed by 3 bases and 4 bases, with 19 bases remaining between them. The CDR3 loop reads CASSDSGATGTYEQYF. The CDR3 coding sequence is TGTGCCAGCAGTGATTCAGGAGCGACAGGTACATACGAGCAGTACTTC.

V gene TRBV18 combines with J gene TRBJ2-7, with TRBD1 identical over 7 bases. The CDR3 has 14 residues. The V segment lost 5 bases and the J segment 4 bases; nucleotides outside the gene matches: 8. CDR1 is KGHSH and CDR2 is LQKENI in the germline V gene. CDR3 region: CASSWAGGEYEQYF. CDR3 nucleotides: TGTGCCAGCTCATGGGCAGGGGGTGAGTACGAGCAGTACTTC.

Points on this clone: One end of the junction does not line up with germline, which may come from a read error. This chain links TRBV7-7 with TRBJ1-5; TRBD1 might be the D (6 bases). The length of the CDR3 is 22 residues. Germline loops: CDR1 SSHAT, CDR2 FNYEAQ (reference sequence). The CDR3 bases are TGTGCTAGCAGCTTTGAAGGCGTTTTATTTGGGGGCGAACCTTATAGCAATCAGCCCCAGCATTTT. Its translation is CASSFEGVLFGGEPYSNQPQHF.

A few counts support this clone. This chain joins TRBV5-1 and TRBJ2-1; 7 positions agree with TRBD2. Germline CDR1 SGHRS, CDR2 YFSETQ. The trim removed 0 bases at V and 0 bases at J, leaving 9 bases unmatched. CDR3 length: 18 residues. The CDR3 DNA reads TGCGCCAGCAGCTTGGTGGCGGTGCGGGGGAGCTCCTACAATGAGCAGTTCTTC. Residues: CASSLVAVRGSSYNEQFF. Complete variable domain (other parts from reference TRBV5-1 and TRBJ2-1): KAGVTQTPRYLIKTRGQQVTLSCSPISGHRSVSWYQQTPGQGLQFLFEYFSETQRNKGNFPGRFSGRQFSNSRSEMNVSTLELGDSALYLCASSLVAVRGSSYNEQFFGPGTRLTVL.

The V and J genes are TRBV3-1 (or the pseudogene TRBV3-2) and TRBJ2-2; 10 bases fit TRBD2. This CDR3 is built from 14 residues. V was clipped by 10 bases and J by 1 base; unmatched bases: 3. The germline V gene has CDR1 LGHDT and CDR2 YNNKEL (reference sequence). As DNA, the CDR3 is TGTGCCACCAAGCGGGGGGGGAACACCGGGGAGCTGTTTTTT. Amino acid sequence: CATKRGGNTGELFF.

The genes are TRBV5-1 and TRBJ2-7; 7 nucleotides agree with TRBD2. Germline V CDR1 and CDR2: SGHRS, YFSETQ. V dropped 0 bases and J dropped 0; count of bases not matched to a gene: 6. The CDR3 runs 16 residues. The DNA for the CDR3 is TGCGCCAGCAGCTTGGCCGGCGGGGGAGCCTCCTACGAGCAGTACTTC. Protein product: CASSLAGGGASYEQYF.

The genes are TRBV3-1 (or the pseudogene TRBV3-2) and TRBJ2-7, with TRBD2 matching over 8 bases. Unmatched junction bases numbered 10, after V lost 4 bases and J lost 5 bases. Germline V gene lookup returns CDR1 LGHDT and CDR2 YNNKEL (reference sequence). The CDR3 extends over 15 amino acids. The CDR3 bases are TGTGCCAGCAGCCGCCTACCCGGGACTAGTCACGAGCAGTACTTC. Protein: CASSRLPGTSHEQYF.